What follows are 5 T cell receptor beta chains derived from one specimen sequenced in a study of T cell changes during pregnancy in multiple sclerosis. Clones were read by immunoSEQ multiplex PCR, and TCRdb kept only the in-frame ones, dropping some. The sample contains 60,000 to 65,000 clones, 92% of which appear only once. Sequences were derived from peripheral blood, sampled in the second trimester of pregnancy. The receptors were sampled from a female donor with multiple sclerosis, enrolled in a pregnancy study.

The rearrangement joins TRBV19 to TRBJ2-1, with 7 bases lining up with TRBD2. Germline loops: CDR1 LNHDA, CDR2 SQIVND (reference sequence). This CDR3 is built from 14 residues. J was trimmed by 2 bases and V by 2 bases; bases with no gene match: 0. The CDR3 bases are TGTGCCAGTAGTATAAGCGGGACCTACAATGAGCAGTTCTTC. It encodes CASSISGTYNEQFF.

The V gene is TRBV5-5, the J gene TRBJ1-5; D is uncertain. This CDR3 contains 15 residues. V lost 1 base and J lost 6, with 14 bases in between. In germline, CDR1 is SGHKS, CDR2 YYEKEE (reference sequence). CDR3 DNA sequence: TGTGCCAGCAGCTTGTTCCCAGAAGGAGGTCAGCCCCAGCATTTT. It translates to CASSLFPEGGQPQHF.

The gene calls are TRBV10-1 and TRBJ2-5, with TRBD2 as a possible D gene (6 bases). The CDR3 loop spans 14 amino acids. Trimming pared 0 bases from V and 5 bases from J, leaving 10 bases between. The V gene's germline CDR1 is WNHNN and CDR2 SYGVQD (reference sequence). The chain's CDR3 is CASSESRGRETQYF. The CDR3 DNA is TGCGCCAGCAGTGAGTCACGAGGGAGGGAGACCCAGTACTTC.

The chain couples TRBV10-3 to TRBJ1-1; 7 bases match TRBD1. J lost 3 bases, V lost 3 bases, and 7 bases had no gene match. The germline V gene has CDR1 ENHRY and CDR2 SYGVKD. This CDR3 has 15 residues. In nucleotides, the CDR3 is TGTGCCATCAGTGATCCCACAGGGGTGGACACTGAAGCTTTCTTT. Translated: CAISDPTGVDTEAFF.

The rearrangement joins TRBV28 to TRBJ2-1; possible D gene TRBD2, 5 bases. The CDR3 runs 13 residues. The germline V gene has CDR1 MDHEN and CDR2 SYDVKM. V dropped 5 bases and J dropped 8 bases, with 13 bases sitting between them. CDR3 region: CASSPLEEDEQFF. The CDR3 nucleotides are TGTGCCAGCAGTCCCCTGGAGGAAGATGAGCAGTTCTTC.